The next 3 T cell receptor beta chains were all read from a single sample in a study of T cell clonality in common variable immunodeficiency. Overall study findings and caveats: Reportedly, TCR beta sequences from common variable immunodeficiency showed fewer deletions and N-nucleotide insertions.

Using immunoSEQ multiplex PCR, the repertoire was profiled, and TCRdb retains in-frame clones only, with some absent. The sample's table shows 15,000 to 16,000 clones. For these receptors, no antigen is known. Sequenced sample: peripheral blood mononuclear cells. The receptors were gathered from a human donor with common variable immunodeficiency.

On this clone: The observed sequence ends 3 residues before the CDR3 terminus, with the missing tail filled in from the germline J gene. The chain is built from TRBV7-2 and TRBJ2-3, with 8 nucleotides matching TRBD1. V was clipped by 3 bases and J by 6 bases; unmatched bases: 8. Per the germline V gene, CDR1 is SGHTA and CDR2 is FQGNSA. This CDR3 is built from 15 residues. CDR3 DNA, as far as it was read: TGTGCCAGCAGCTTTCAGACAGGGGCCTGGGATACG. Its translation is CASSFQTGAWDT. The whole CDR3 protein reads CASSFQTGAWDTQYF.

This clone counts as medium-sized (0.01 to 0.1%) by frequency. Read coverage stops 3 residues before the CDR3 terminus; the germline J gene supplies the remainder. J is TRBJ2-2 and V is TRBV6-1; D uncertain. The germline V gene encodes CDR1 MNHNS and CDR2 SASEGT. The CDR3 has 14 amino acids. The V and J ends lost 3 bases and 1 base respectively, with 6 bases between them. The CDR3 DNA, read in part, is TGTGCCAGCAGTGAGGCGGTGAACACCGGGGAG. Residues: CASSEAVNTGE. The full CDR3 reads CASSEAVNTGELFF.

In the case of this clone: The CDR3 end is not reached by the read, which stops 3 residues before it; the germline J gene fills it in. This chain connects TRBV30 to TRBJ1-2; TRBD1 is a possible D gene (5 bases). This CDR3 has 14 amino acids. Germline V gene sequence: CDR1 GTSNPN, CDR2 SVGIG (reference sequence). The CDR3 protein is CAWSVPPGQGDYTF. The sequenced CDR3 bases are TGTGCCTGGAGTGTACCGCCAGGCCAGGGCGAC.